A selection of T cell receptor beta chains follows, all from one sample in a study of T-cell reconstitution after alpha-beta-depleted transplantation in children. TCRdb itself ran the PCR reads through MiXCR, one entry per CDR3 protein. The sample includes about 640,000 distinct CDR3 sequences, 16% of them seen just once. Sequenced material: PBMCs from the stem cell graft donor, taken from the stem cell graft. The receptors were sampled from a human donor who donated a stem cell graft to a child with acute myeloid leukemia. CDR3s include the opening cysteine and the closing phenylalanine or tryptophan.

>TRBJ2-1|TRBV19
CATRTSGINEQFF
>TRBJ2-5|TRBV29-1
CSASEGGSQETQYF
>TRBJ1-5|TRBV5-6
CASSFQGGGQPQHF
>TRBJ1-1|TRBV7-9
CASSLIGRGFAEAFF
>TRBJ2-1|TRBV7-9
CASSLVGVGAGEQFF
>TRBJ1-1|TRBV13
CASSPEGPGATEAFF
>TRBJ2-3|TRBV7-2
CASRRGQGDTQYF
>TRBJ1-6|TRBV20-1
CSGKTGGSSPLHF
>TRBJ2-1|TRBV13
CASSSRRGQGIVNEQFF
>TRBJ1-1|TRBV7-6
CASSLEREAEAFF
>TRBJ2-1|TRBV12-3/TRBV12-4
CASSLLPDEYNEQFF
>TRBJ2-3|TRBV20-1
CSGRGRTDTQYF
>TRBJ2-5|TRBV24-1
CATSDRDRGIETQYF
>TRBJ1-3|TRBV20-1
CSAVSKNSGNTIYF
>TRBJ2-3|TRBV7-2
CASSLRLAEGTQYF
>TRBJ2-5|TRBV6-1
CASSSGAQETQYF
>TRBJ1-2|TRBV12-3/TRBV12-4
CASSLLMTGPDYGYTF
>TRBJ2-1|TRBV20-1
CSARDRTRSYNEQFF
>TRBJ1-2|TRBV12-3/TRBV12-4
CASSPTGIYGYTF
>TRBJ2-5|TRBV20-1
CSARAGPQETQYF
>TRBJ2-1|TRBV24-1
CATSIRQGSYNEQFF
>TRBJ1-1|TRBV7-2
CASSSRGGATEAFF
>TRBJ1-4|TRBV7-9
CASSSNSGLEKLFF
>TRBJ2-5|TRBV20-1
CSARDYLQGETQYF
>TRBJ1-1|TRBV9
CASSFGLEDTEAFF
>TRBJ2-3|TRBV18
CASSPGLDADTQYF
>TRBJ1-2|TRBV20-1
CSARVGQDYGYTF
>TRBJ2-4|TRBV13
CASSSGETKNIQYF
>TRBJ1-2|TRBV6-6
CASSPGADYGYTF
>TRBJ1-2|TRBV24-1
CATSEGSNYGYTF
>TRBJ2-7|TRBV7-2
CASSLGSGGRPYEQYF
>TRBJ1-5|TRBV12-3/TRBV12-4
CASSGTEHQPQHF
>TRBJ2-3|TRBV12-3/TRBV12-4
CASSNPWGSTDTQYF
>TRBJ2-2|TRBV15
CATSRGHSAGELFF
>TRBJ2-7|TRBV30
CAWSIGQDPSYEQYF
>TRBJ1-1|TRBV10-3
CAITARIGDNTEAFF
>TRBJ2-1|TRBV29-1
CSVQGRNYNEQFF
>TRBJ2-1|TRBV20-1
CCAVGSASGGRYNEQFF
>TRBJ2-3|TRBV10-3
CAISESGLAQPTDTQYF
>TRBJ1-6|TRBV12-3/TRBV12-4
CASRQGGGPNSPLHF
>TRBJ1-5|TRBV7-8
CASSLVPGTANQHF
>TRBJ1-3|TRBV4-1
CASSQERANGNTIYF
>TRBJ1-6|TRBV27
CASSRWTGNSPLHF
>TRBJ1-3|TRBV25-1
CASSGGFGNTIYF
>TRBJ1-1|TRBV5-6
CASSLGMGDSGDWYSAAAFF
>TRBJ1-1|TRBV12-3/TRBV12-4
CASSFGSVEAFF
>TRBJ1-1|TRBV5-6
CASSFFIQLTNTEAFF
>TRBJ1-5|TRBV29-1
CSVVDRVGGQPQHF
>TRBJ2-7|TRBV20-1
CSARMGPLSYEQYF
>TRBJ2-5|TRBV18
CASSPLAAGETQYF
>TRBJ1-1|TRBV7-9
CASSLGGARPNTEAFF
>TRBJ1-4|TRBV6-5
CASSSPTRGTNEKLFF
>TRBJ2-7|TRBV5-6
CASSLVWGEREQYF
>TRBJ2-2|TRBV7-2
CASNPNTGELFF
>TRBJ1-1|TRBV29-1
CSAGGGEVAFF
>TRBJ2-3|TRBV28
CASSPWEADTQYF
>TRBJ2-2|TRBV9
CASSALLGHGTNTGELFF